The present T cell receptor (beta chain) was sequenced within a study of Ad26.COV2.S vaccination and SARS-CoV-2 variants (dated by TCRdb to the early 2020s). Concerning the study at large: Sequencing of the TCRbeta repertoire served to evaluate the specificity and breadth of SARS-CoV-2-reactive T cell receptors following Ad26.COV2.S vaccination. The TCR-sequenced set comprised around 30 samples: some 20 Ad26.COV2.S vaccine recipients, 5 placebo recipients and 8 SARS-CoV-2 convalescent individuals.

The time point label, as the study defines it: individuals recovered from natural SARS-CoV-2 infection. The CDR3 spans 15 residues, from the cysteine through the phenylalanine. The retained sequence is limited to the CDR3, 45 bases, with the frame set at the first base. V and J are truncated by 2 bases and 0 bases respectively, leaving an intervening sequence of 8 bases. Reading the germline V gene gives CDR1 MNHEY and CDR2 SVGEGT. Broader findings and caveats from the paper: Compared with placebo recipients, Ad26.COV2.S recipients showed higher spike-specific TCR breadth (P = 0.0014). The authors noted that the TCR breadth and depth analyses may have underestimated total T cell responses. Comparable non-spike TCR breadth was observed between vaccine and placebo recipients, consistent with only spike being contained in the vaccine. Substantial breadth of spike-specific CD8+ and CD4+ T cell responses was reported after vaccination.

In the case of this clone: Its antigen is still unknown. No quality values exist for individual bases; no much larger clone is one base distant.

The immunoSEQ Assay was used to sequence TCRbeta CDR3 regions. After extraction, genomic DNA underwent amplification by bias-controlled multiplex PCR, followed by high-throughput sequencing. The published analysis was carried out like this. To quantify the absolute abundance of every unique TCRbeta CDR3 region, sequences were collapsed and filtered. T cell fraction was estimated by normalizing TCRbeta template counts to usable DNA, with usable DNA measured through amplification of reference genes found in all nucleated cells. Repertoire TCRs were annotated as SARS-CoV-2-specific by exact matching of V gene, CDR3 amino acid sequence and J gene to a known reactive TCR set. MIRA supplied the reference SARS-CoV-2 TCR set, which was filtered for enrichment in COVID-19-positive ImmuneCODE repertoires so that public or cross-reactive TCRs were removed. Drawing on the MIRA antigens, annotated TCRs were analysed further at the level of specific ORF or position within ORF. Breadth was defined as annotated unique rearrangements over total unique productive rearrangements; depth was the summed frequency of those rearrangements. Group comparisons of TCR breadth used two-sided Wilcoxon rank-sum tests. Held by TCRdb, this immuneACCESS table contains in-frame sequences only and omits some clones. Under half of the omission traces to an unresolved V gene where checked; the cause of the rest is unknown. V and J calls and clone size are copied from that table; D and trimming were computed from the DNA. The sample table records about 350,000 clones; 90% to 95% of these occur just once. The top ten constitute around 4.2% of the sample.

The sample consisted of peripheral blood, taken after recovery from COVID-19. The sequence derives from a human donor who had recovered from COVID-19. The receptor chain draws on TRBV6-2 or TRBV6-3 and TRBJ1-3; the D gene is not confidently resolved. The CDR3 region reads CASSYGRSSGNTIYF. The bases are TGTGCCAGCAGTTACGGGCGGAGCTCTGGAAACACCATATATTTT.